The TCR beta chain under discussion was sequenced for a study of blood T cell repertoires in COVID-19. Study context: The study drew acute and convalescent COVID-19 samples from the United States, Italy and Spain. PBMCs, B-cell-depleted T cells, or T cells were the source of the cDNA or gDNA that made up the material.

In the study's own analysis: Amplification with reference gene primers provided the estimates of nucleated cell counts. Assay used: immunoSEQ multiplex PCR; TCRdb lists only in-frame clones, some missing. That table supplies the V and J calls and clone size; D and trimming were determined from the DNA. The profile covers roughly 150,000 clones, with over 75% appearing a single time and about 15% taken by the ten largest. Germline assignment: CDR1 SQVTM and CDR2 ANQGSEA. The CDR3 loop spans 18 amino acids. Germline trimming cut 6 bases from V and 2 bases from J; bases unmatched to any gene: 21. Sequencing was carried out using peripheral blood. This sequence was found in a woman in her 40s with acute or convalescent COVID-19. The V gene is TRBV29-1, the J gene TRBJ1-2; 7 bases match TRBD1. The CDR3 nucleotides are TGCAGCGTGGGGAGTTTGGTGGGACAGTCCACACTCAACTATGGCTACACCTTC. It encodes CSVGSLVGQSTLNYGYTF.